These T cell receptor beta chains were read from a single sample in a study of Tregs in tolerant kidney transplant recipients. Sequencing was performed with immunoSEQ multiplex PCR; in TCRdb, only in-frame clones are kept and a portion is missing. The sample lists 45,000 to 55,000 clones; about 89% were seen once. The sample in question was CD8+ T cells from blood (PBMCs), obtained 24 months after the transplant. All receptors come from a human patient who received a combined kidney and bone marrow transplant. Some T cells may be transferred from the graft donor. CDR3s leave out the opening cysteine and the closing phenylalanine or tryptophan.

V,CDR3
TRBV4-1,ASSPEGTSSYNEQF
TRBV7-8,ASSSPSSNQPQH
TRBV13,ASSLGQLYGYT
TRBV27,ASSPVGQGADGYT
TRBV5-1,ASSSKNPSYNSPLH
TRBV30,AWSDLYNQPQH
TRBV15,ATSRDLGDRELF
TRBV6-6,ASTNPRGYGYT
TRBV9,ASSPSGGSYNEQF
TRBV5-1,ASTSGTGRGAAGELF
TRBV5-1,ASSPTFGGIDGYT
TRBV29-1,SVEKGGYT
TRBV4-2,ASSQVTGEGLYGYT
TRBV4-1,ASSPGQQETQY
TRBV7-8,ASSPLREGRKETQY
TRBV7-8,ASSTVAGGPHNEQF
TRBV4-1,ASSLTGSTEAF
TRBV7-8,ASSPSPNAQY
TRBV13,ASSLEGLASHNEQF
TRBV9,ASSATSGGNNEQF
TRBV19,ASKASGRSNSYTDTQY
TRBV11-3,ASRTGGTEAF
TRBV7-9,ASSFRSLYEQY
TRBV4-1,ASSQALNQPQH
TRBV7-2,ASSLTSGRVNNEQF
TRBV6-6,ASEDLNNEQF
TRBV5-8,ASSLGGSHNEQF
TRBV7-6,ASSPRGTVETQY
TRBV7-2,ASSLELAYNEQF
TRBV27,ASSLVMANEQF
TRBV13,ASSLPGAGTEAF
TRBV11-3,ASSLDGTGGQLNTEAF
TRBV7-2,ASSQAPPPLDEQF
TRBV9,ASSLLTGQGDGYT
TRBV4-3,ASSQDLQGRYGYT
TRBV27,ASSYQGAGTEQF
TRBV5-1,ASSVEGASGYT
TRBV19,ASTPGGSSYEQY
TRBV19,ASSIGGRATGELF
TRBV21-1,ASSSRDRDNEKLF
TRBV7-8,ASSMDLAGALEQY
TRBV7-6,ASSSLGQGVSQETEAF
TRBV21-1,ASSSRDRGKIIQY
TRBV6-1,ASSEASGRGNSPLH
TRBV27,ASSLYYSVGSDTEAF
TRBV28,ASSFPPRASGGLGDTQY
TRBV5-6,ASSLGTDIVPEAF
TRBV27,ASSLFASGGSRVGNEQF